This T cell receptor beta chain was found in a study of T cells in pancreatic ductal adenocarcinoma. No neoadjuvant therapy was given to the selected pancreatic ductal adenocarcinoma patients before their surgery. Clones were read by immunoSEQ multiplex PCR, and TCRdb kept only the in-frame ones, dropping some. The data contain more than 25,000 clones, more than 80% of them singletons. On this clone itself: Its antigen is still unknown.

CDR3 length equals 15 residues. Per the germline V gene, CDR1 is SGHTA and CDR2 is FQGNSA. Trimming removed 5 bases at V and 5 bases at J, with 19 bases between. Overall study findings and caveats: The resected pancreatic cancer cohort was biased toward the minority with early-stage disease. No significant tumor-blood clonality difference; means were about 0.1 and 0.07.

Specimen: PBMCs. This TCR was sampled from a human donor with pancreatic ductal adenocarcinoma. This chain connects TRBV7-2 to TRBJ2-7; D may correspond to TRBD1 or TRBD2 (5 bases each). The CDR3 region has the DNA TGTGCCAGCAGCCCAACATCAGGGTACGGGGACGAGCAGTACTTC. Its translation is CASSPTSGYGDEQYF.